The source of this T cell receptor (beta chain) is a study of shared clonotypes between healthy human individuals. Data came from immunoSEQ multiplex PCR; TCRdb stores just in-frame clones and leaves some out. The data hold 1 million to 1.2 million clones, with 60% to 80% observed a single time. V shed 4 bases and J shed 3 bases, with 13 bases lying between them. The CDR3 is 15 residues long. Germline CDR1 and CDR2: SGHRS and YFSETQ. The chain has TRBV5-1 and TRBJ1-4; no clear D. Input material: memory CD4+ T cells from PBMCs. As for subset: CD45RA-negative fraction. The receptor comes from a man aged 18 to 29 in good health. Some clones in this sample may be carry-over from other donors' samples. The CDR3 region has the DNA TGCGCCAGCAGCCCTGGTGCAGGACCTAATGAAAAACTGTTTTTT. Translated, it gives CASSPGAGPNEKLFF.